The table lists the clone carrying this TCR beta chain with a few counts. Its matching antigen is unknown. It was with a sample-barcoded 5' primer and a J-beta primer mix that a second PCR of about 6 to 12 cycles was run. From the 5' RACE reads, TCRdb called clonotypes with MiXCR, one entry per CDR3 protein. The sample includes 700,000 to 950,000 distinct CDR3 sequences, 55% to 75% seen only once; the top ten take roughly 22%. This entry is derived from a study of blood T cells in healthy people across ages. Study results and limitations: Possibly confounding the expanded clonotype changes was the fact that donor CMV status was unknown. When one million T cells were used, diversity estimates were thought to be underestimates.

Staff drew around 10 milliliters of peripheral blood from each donor. Each sample yielded at least 5.5 micrograms of PBMC total RNA. This CDR3 region has 17 residues. Germline trimming cut 3 bases from V and 3 bases from J; bases unmatched to any gene: 14. Germline CDR1 and CDR2: MNHEY and SVGEGT. The sequenced sample was blood. This TCR was recovered from a man aged 25 to 40 in good health. The V gene is TRBV6-2 or TRBV6-3, the J gene TRBJ2-7, with 7 bases that match TRBD1. The CDR3 nucleotides read TGTGCCAGCAGTTATGGTCGTTACAGGGGAAATATCTACGAGCAGTACTTC. Translating it yields CASSYGRYRGNIYEQYF.